The 12 T cell receptor beta chains given below trace back to one sample, sequenced in a study of T cell responses to AZD1222 COVID-19 vaccine. Method: immunoSEQ multiplex PCR; TCRdb's copy keeps in-frame clones and lacks some. The sample has about 120,000 clones; 85% to 90% are singletons. Sequenced here: peripheral blood, sampled 28 days after the second AZD1222 dose. The receptors shown here come from an adult who received the AZD1222 COVID-19 vaccine.

V and J are TRBV4-2 and TRBJ2-1; 12 bases are a match to TRBD2. CDR1 and CDR2 (germline): LGHNA, YNFKEQ. The CDR3 is 16 residues long. V gave up 0 bases and J gave up 3 bases; unmatched junction bases: 0. As DNA, the CDR3 is TGTGCCAGCAGCCAAGAACTAGCGGGGGGCTACAATGAGCAGTTCTTC. Protein sequence: CASSQELAGGYNEQFF.

CDR3 sequence reads: CASSVGTSGGLGELFF. DNA for the CDR3: TGTGCCAGCAGCGTAGGGACTAGCGGGGGGCTCGGGGAGCTGTTTTTT. V and J are TRBV9 and TRBJ2-2; TRBD2 aligns across 14 bases. J gave up 7 bases and V 0 bases, and 2 bases lay outside the gene matches. Germline-derived CDR1 and CDR2 are SGDLS and YYNGEE. This CDR3 is built from 16 residues.

This clone was seen once. This sequence joins TRBV3-1 (or the pseudogene TRBV3-2) and TRBJ2-2; D call uncertain. This CDR3 has 13 amino acids. Germline V gene data show CDR1 as LGHDT and CDR2 as YNNKEL (reference sequence). V lost 2 bases and J lost 7, with 8 bases in between. The CDR3 DNA reads TGTGCCAGCAGCCAAAATCGGGTCGGGGAGCTGTTTTTT. It specifies CASSQNRVGELFF.

The rearrangement uses TRBV4-3 and TRBJ1-2; 10 nucleotides agree with TRBD1. Germline V gene lookup returns CDR1 LGHNA and CDR2 YSLEER. V shed 5 bases and J 4 bases; nucleotides not matched to a gene: 10. CDR3 length: 16 amino acids. In DNA form, the CDR3 reads TGCGCCAGCAGCTTCTCCGGGACAGGGGAGGCCTATGGCTACACCTTC. Translated: CASSFSGTGEAYGYTF.

The chain has TRBV11-3 and TRBJ2-1; D is unresolved. Between the trimmed V and J ends, which lost 5 bases and 4 bases, there was a span of 15 bases. From germline, CDR1 is SGHNT and CDR2 YENEEA. CDR3 length: 15 residues. This chain's CDR3 is CASSPGPDYYNEQFF. The CDR3 region has the DNA TGTGCCAGCAGCCCCGGGCCAGATTATTACAATGAGCAGTTCTTC.

The chain employs TRBV6-2 or TRBV6-3 and TRBJ2-5; possibly TRBD1 for D (5 bases). The germline CDR1 and CDR2 sequences are MNHEY and SVGEGT. V dropped 4 bases and J dropped 1 base, with 22 bases sitting between them. The CDR3 covers 18 residues. The CDR3 region is CASSSPGPGLGPQETQYF. As DNA, the CDR3 is TGTGCCAGCAGTTCCCCGGGTCCAGGGCTCGGGCCCCAAGAGACCCAGTACTTC.

The CDR3 DNA is TGTGCCAGCAGCTTGGGGGAGCCACGACCCCCAGCCAAAAACATTCAGTACTTC. Translating it yields CASSLGEPRPPAKNIQYF. This chain links TRBV7-9 with TRBJ2-4; the D call may be TRBD1 or TRBD2 (5 bases each). V shed 3 bases and J shed 0 bases, with 18 bases lying between them. The length of the CDR3 is 18 residues. Germline V gene data show CDR1 as SEHNR and CDR2 as FQNEAQ (reference sequence).

The gene calls are TRBV6-4 and TRBJ1-2; unclear D gene. The CDR3 loop spans 16 amino acids. The germline V and J ends were trimmed by 6 bases and 3 bases, with 20 bases remaining between them. Germline V gene data show CDR1 as MRHNA and CDR2 as SNTAGT. CDR3 bases: TGTGCCAGCAGCCCTAGGTGGGCGGGCGACCACTATGGCTACACCTTC. This translates into CASSPRWAGDHYGYTF.

This chain links TRBV19 with TRBJ1-5; 7 bases align to TRBD1. With V trimmed by 10 bases and J by 0 bases, 6 bases remained unmatched. CDR3 length: 14 residues. CDR1 and CDR2 from the germline V gene are LNHDA and SQIVND (reference sequence). CDR3 sequence reads: CATWTGNSNQPQHF. The CDR3 DNA reads as TGTGCCACCTGGACAGGAAATAGCAATCAGCCCCAGCATTTT.

This clone came up a few times. The genes are TRBV13 and TRBJ2-7, with a possible D match to TRBD2 (6 bases). The V end lost 5 bases, the J end lost 7 bases, and 21 bases lay between the germline ends. CDR3 length equals 15 residues. Germline V gene lookup returns CDR1 PRHDT and CDR2 FYEKMQ (reference sequence). The CDR3 region is CASSPVDRLASEQYF. Written as DNA, the CDR3 is TGTGCCAGCAGCCCAGTTGATAGGCTAGCGAGTGAGCAGTACTTC.

This clone turned up a few times. This sequence joins TRBV4-3 and TRBJ1-3; perhaps TRBD1 as D (5 bases). Germline CDR1 and CDR2: LGHNA and YSLEER. This CDR3 spans 16 amino acids. V shed 2 bases and J shed 0 bases, with 11 bases lying between them. CDR3 in DNA: TGCGCCAGCAGCCAATCCGGGACGGGCTCTGGAAACACCATATATTTT. Translating it yields CASSQSGTGSGNTIYF.

Here the CDR3 DNA reads TGTGCCAGCAGTTACCCAGGGACAGGGGGGAACACTGAAGCTTTCTTT. It codes for CASSYPGTGGNTEAFF. The chain carries TRBV6-5 and TRBJ1-1; 11 bases are shared with TRBD1. Germline CDR1 MNHEY, CDR2 SVGAGI. Trimming cost V 2 bases and J 1 base; bases outside gene matches: 3. The CDR3 sequence is 16 residues long.